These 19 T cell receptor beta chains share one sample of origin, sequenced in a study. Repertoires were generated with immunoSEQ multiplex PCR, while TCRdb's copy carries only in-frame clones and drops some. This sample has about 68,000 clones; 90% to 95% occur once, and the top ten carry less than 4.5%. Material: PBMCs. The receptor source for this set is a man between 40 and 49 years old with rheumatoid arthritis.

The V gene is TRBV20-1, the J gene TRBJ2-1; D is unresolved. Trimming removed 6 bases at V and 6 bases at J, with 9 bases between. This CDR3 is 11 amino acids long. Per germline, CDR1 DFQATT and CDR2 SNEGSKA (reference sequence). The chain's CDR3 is CSAPTLNEQFF. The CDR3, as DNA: TGCAGTGCCCCCACCCTCAATGAGCAGTTCTTC.

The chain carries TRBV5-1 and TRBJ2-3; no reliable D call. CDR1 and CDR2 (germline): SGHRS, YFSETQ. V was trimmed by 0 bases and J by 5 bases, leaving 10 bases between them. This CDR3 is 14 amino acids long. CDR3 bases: TGCGCCAGCAGCTTGGTAGTAGCAGGAGATACGCAGTATTTT. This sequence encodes CASSLVVAGDTQYF.

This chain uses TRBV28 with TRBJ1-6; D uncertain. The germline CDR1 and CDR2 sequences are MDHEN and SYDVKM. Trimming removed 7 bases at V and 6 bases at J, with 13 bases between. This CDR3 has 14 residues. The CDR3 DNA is TGTGCCAGCAATCCCCAACGGGTTAATTCACCCCTCCACTTT. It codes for CASNPQRVNSPLHF.

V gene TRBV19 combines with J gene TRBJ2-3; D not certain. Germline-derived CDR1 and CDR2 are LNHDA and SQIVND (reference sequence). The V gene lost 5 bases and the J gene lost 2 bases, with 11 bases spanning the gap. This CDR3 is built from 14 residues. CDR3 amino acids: CASSSRTNTDTQYF. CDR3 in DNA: TGTGCCAGTAGTTCCAGGACCAACACAGATACGCAGTATTTT.

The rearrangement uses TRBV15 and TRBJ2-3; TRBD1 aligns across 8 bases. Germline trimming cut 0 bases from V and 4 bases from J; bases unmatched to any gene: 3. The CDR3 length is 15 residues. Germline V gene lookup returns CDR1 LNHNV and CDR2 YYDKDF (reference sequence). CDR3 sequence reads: CATSREQGAADTQYF. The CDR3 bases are TGTGCCACCAGCAGAGAGCAGGGGGCCGCAGATACGCAGTATTTT.

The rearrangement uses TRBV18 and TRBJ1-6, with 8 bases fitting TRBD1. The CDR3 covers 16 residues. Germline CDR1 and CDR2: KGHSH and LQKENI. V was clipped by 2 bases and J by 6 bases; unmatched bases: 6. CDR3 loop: CASSPGRGRSNSPLHF. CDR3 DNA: TGTGCCAGCTCACCAGGCAGGGGGCGGAGTAATTCACCCCTCCACTTT.

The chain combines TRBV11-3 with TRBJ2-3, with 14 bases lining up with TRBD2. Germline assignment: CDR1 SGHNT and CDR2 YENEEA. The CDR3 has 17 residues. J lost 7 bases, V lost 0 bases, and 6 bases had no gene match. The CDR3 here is CASSLDWGTSGSYTQYF. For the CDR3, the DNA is TGTGCCAGCAGCTTAGATTGGGGGACTAGCGGGAGTTATACGCAGTATTTT.

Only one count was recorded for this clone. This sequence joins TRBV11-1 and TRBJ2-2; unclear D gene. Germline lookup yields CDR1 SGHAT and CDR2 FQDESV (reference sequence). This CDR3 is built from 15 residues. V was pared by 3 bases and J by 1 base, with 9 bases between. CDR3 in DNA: TGTGCCAGCAGCTTTCGTTCCGTGAACACCGGGGAGCTGTTTTTT. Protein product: CASSFRSVNTGELFF.

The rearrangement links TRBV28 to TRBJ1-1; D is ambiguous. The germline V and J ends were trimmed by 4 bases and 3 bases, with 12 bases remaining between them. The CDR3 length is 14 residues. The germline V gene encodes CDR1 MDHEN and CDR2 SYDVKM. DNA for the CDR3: TGTGCCAGCAGTTCCGCTGGGCGGGACACTGAAGCTTTCTTT. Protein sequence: CASSSAGRDTEAFF.

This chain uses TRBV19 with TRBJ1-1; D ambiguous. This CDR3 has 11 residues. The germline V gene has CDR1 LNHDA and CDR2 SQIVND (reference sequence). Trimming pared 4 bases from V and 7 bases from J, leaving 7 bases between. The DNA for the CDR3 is TGTGCCAGTAGTAAGATGGGTGAAGCTTTCTTT. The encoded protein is CASSKMGEAFF.

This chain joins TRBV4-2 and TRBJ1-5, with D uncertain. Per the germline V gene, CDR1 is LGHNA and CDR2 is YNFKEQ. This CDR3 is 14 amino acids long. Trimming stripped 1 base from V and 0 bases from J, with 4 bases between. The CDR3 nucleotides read TGTGCCAGCAGCCAAGTTAATAGCAATCAGCCCCAGCATTTT. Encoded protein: CASSQVNSNQPQHF.

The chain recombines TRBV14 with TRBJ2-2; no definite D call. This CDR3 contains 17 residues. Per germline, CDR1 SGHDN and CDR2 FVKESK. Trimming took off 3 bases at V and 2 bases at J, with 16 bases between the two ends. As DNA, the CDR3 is TGTGCCAGCAGCCATTTCCCTGCTAAGGGTAACACCGGGGAGCTGTTTTTT. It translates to CASSHFPAKGNTGELFF.

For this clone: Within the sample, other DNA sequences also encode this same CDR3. In nucleotides, the CDR3 is TGTGCCAGCCGCGCCCCCGGGACAGGGACTTACGAGCAGTACTTC. This sequence encodes CASRAPGTGTYEQYF. The rearrangement links TRBV27 to TRBJ2-7; 9 nucleotides agree with TRBD1. This CDR3 is 15 amino acids long. With 8 bases clipped from V and 4 bases from J, the junction kept 12 bases outside the gene matches. From germline, CDR1 is MNHEY and CDR2 SMNVEV (reference sequence).

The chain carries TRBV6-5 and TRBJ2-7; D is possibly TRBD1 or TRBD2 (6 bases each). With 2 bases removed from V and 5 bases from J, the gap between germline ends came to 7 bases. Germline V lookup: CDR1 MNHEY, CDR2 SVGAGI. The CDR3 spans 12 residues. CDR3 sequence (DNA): TGTGCCAGCAGTTACAGGGGGGACGAGCAGTACTTC. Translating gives CASSYRGDEQYF.

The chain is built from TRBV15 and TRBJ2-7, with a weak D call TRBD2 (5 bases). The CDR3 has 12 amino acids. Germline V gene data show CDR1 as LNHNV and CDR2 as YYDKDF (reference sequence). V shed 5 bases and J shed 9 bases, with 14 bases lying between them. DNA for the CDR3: TGTGCCACCAGCGCGTCGCTCAGCGGGCAGTACTTC. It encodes CATSASLSGQYF.

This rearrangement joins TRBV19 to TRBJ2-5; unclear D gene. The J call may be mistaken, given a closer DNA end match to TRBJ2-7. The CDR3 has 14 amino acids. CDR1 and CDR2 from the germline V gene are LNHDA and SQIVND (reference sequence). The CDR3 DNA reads TGTGCCAGTAGTCCAGCCCAAATTTCCTACGAGCAGTACTTC. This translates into CASSPAQISYEQYF.

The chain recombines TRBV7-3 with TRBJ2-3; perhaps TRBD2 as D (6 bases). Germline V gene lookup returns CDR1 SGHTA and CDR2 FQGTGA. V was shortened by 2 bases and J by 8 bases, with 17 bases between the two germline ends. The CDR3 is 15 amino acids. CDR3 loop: CASSLGPGRGGTQYF. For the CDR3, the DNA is TGTGCCAGCAGCTTAGGACCTGGGCGGGGTGGTACGCAGTATTTT.

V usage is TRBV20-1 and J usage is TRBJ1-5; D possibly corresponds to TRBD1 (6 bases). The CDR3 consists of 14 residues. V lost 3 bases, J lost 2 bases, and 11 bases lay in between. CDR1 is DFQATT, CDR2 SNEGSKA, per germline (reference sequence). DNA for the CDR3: TGCAGTGCTAGTTTCAGGGGTGGCAATCAGCCCCAGCATTTT. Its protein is CSASFRGGNQPQHF.

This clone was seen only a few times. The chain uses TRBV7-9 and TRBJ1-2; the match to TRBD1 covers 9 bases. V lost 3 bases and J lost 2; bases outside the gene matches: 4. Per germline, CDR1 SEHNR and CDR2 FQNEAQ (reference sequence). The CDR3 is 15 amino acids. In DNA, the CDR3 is TGTGCCAGCAGCTTCTCGGGACAGGGAAACTATGGCTACACCTTC. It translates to CASSFSGQGNYGYTF.